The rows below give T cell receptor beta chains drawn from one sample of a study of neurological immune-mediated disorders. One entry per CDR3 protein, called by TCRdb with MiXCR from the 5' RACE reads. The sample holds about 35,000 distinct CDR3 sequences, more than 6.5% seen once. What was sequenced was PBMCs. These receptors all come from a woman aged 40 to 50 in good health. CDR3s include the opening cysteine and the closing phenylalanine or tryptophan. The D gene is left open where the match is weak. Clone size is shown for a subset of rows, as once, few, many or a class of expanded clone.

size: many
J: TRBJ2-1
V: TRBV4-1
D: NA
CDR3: CASSPLRLVRSYNEQFF
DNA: TGCGCCAGCAGCCCCCTACGACTTGTTAGGTCCTACAATGAGCAGTTCTTC

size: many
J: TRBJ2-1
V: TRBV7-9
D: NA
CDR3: CASTKTSYNEQFF
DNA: TGTGCCAGCACTAAAACTTCCTACAATGAGCAGTTCTTC

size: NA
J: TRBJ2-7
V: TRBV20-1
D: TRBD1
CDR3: CSARDLPGGRSYEQYF
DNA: TGCAGTGCTAGAGATCTCCCAGGGGGACGCTCCTACGAGCAGTACTTC

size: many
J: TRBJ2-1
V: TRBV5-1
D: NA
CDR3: CASGTILDGEQFF
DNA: TGCGCCAGCGGGACGATCCTCGACGGTGAGCAGTTCTTC

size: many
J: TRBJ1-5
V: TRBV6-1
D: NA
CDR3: CASSGPGPNQPQHF
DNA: TGTGCCAGCAGTGGGCCGGGTCCTAATCAGCCCCAGCATTTT

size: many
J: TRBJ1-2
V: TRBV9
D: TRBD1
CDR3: CASAGTGVDGYTF
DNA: TGTGCCAGCGCCGGGACAGGGGTAGATGGCTACACCTTC

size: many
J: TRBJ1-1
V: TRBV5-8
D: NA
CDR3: CASSLAQVNTEAFF
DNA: TGTGCCAGCAGCTTGGCGCAGGTGAACACTGAAGCTTTCTTT

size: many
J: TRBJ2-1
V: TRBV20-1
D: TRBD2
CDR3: CSARKAGVNEQFF
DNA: TGCAGTGCTAGAAAGGCGGGGGTCAATGAGCAGTTCTTC

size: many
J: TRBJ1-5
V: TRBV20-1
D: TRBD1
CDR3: CSAPLGGGGQPQHF
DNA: TGCAGTGCTCCCTTAGGGGGCGGCGGTCAGCCCCAGCATTTT

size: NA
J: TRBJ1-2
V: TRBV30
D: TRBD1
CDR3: CAWSVDRGFGYTF
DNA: TGTGCCTGGAGTGTAGACAGGGGGTTTGGCTACACCTTC

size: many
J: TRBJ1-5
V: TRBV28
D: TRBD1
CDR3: CASSFPPIRTGSIPLLPQHF
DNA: TGTGCCAGCAGTTTCCCCCCGATTCGGACAGGGAGCATCCCCCTTTTGCCCCAGCATTTT

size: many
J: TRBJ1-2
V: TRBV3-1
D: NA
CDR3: CASSQEAVRGYYGYTF
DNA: TGTGCCAGCAGCCAAGAGGCGGTCCGGGGCTACTATGGCTACACCTTC

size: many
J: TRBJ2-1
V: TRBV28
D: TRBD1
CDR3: CASSLRQGISQFF
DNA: TGTGCCAGCAGTCTCCGACAGGGCATATCGCAGTTCTTC

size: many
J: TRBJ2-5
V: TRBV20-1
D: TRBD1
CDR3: CSAKDPFVAGTGVQETQYF
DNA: TGCAGTGCTAAGGACCCCTTTGTAGCCGGGACAGGGGTCCAAGAGACCCAGTACTTC

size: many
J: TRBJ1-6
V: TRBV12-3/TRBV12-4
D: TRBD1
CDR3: CASSFGQGNSPLHF
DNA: TGTGCCAGCAGTTTCGGACAGGGGAACTCACCCCTCCACTTT

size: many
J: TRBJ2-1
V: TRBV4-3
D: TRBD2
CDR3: CASSPGAGATRLAGGLYNEQFF
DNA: TGCGCCAGCAGCCCTGGGGCAGGAGCCACCCGACTAGCGGGAGGGCTCTACAATGAGCAGTTCTTC

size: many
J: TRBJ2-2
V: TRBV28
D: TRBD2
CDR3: CVSSSGRAAGELFF
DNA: TGTGTCAGCAGTAGCGGGAGGGCCGCCGGGGAGCTGTTTTTT

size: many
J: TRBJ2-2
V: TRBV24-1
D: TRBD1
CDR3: CAIRDSATGELFF
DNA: TGTGCCATCCGGGACAGTGCTACCGGGGAGCTGTTTTTT

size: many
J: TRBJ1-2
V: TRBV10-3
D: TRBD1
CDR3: CAITQTGNYGYTF
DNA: TGTGCCATCACCCAGACAGGGAACTATGGCTACACCTTC

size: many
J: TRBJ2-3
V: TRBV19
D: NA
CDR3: CASTDGGNTDTQYF
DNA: TGTGCCAGTACGGACGGGGGCAACACAGATACGCAGTATTTT

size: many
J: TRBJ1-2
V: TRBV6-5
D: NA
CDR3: CASSYRETGYGYTF
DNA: TGTGCCAGCAGTTACCGCGAGACAGGCTATGGCTACACCTTC

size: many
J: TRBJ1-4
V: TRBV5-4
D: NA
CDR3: CASSRTVSTNEKLFF
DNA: TGTGCCAGCAGCCGGACTGTTTCGACTAATGAAAAACTGTTTTTT

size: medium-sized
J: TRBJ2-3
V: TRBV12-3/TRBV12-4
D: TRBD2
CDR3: CASSLIQREGRDTQYF
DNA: TGTGCCAGCAGCTTGATCCAGCGGGAGGGCAGGGATACGCAGTATTTT

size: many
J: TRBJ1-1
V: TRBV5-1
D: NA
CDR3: CASSLGAAPEAFF
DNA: TGCGCCAGCAGCTTGGGAGCCGCCCCAGAAGCTTTCTTT

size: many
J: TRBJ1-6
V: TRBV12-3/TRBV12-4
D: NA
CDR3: CASSLYSGAKGSPLHF
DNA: TGTGCCAGCAGTTTATACTCGGGGGCAAAGGGTTCACCCCTCCACTTT

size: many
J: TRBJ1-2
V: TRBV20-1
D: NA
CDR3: CSASSLSRGNYGYTF
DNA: TGCAGTGCTAGCTCCCTTTCTCGGGGAAACTATGGCTACACCTTC

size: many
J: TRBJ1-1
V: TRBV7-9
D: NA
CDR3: CASSPEGPYTEAFF
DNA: TGTGCCAGCAGCCCCGAGGGCCCTTACACTGAAGCTTTCTTT

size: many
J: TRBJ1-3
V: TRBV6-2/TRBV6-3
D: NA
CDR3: CASTDPGGNTIYF
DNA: TGTGCCAGCACCGATCCCGGGGGCAACACCATATATTTT

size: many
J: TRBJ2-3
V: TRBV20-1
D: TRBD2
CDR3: CSARDGGRADTQYF
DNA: TGCAGTGCTAGAGATGGAGGGAGGGCAGATACGCAGTATTTT

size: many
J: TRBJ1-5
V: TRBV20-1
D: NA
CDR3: CSARDQRGSNQPQHF
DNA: TGCAGTGCTAGAGATCAACGAGGGAGCAATCAGCCCCAGCATTTT

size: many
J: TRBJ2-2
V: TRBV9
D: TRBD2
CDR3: CASSPMTSGDTGELFF
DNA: TGTGCCAGCAGCCCAATGACTAGCGGAGACACCGGGGAGCTGTTTTTT

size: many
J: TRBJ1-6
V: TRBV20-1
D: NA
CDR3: CSARWGGSSYNSPLHF
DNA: TGCAGTGCTCGATGGGGGGGGAGCTCCTATAATTCACCCCTCCACTTT

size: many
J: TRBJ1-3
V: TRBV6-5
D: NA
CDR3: CASSSPRRGSSGNTIYF
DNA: TGTGCCAGCAGTAGCCCCCGGCGGGGTAGCTCTGGAAACACCATATATTTT

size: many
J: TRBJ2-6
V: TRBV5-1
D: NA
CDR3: CASSLDGGPGANVLTF
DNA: TGCGCCAGCAGCTTGGATGGGGGGCCTGGGGCCAACGTCCTGACTTTC

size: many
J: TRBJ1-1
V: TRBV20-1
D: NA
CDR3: CSARGAPNTEAFF
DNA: TGCAGTGCTAGGGGGGCCCCGAACACTGAAGCTTTCTTT

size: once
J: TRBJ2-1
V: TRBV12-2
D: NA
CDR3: CASRLVAGLNEQFF
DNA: TGTGCAAGTCGCTTAGTCGCGGGATTAAATGAGCAGTTCTTC

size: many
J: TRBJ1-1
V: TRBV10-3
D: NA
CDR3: CAISESQGTPRSTEAFF
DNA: TGTGCCATCAGTGAGTCCCAAGGGACACCGAGGAGCACTGAAGCTTTCTTT

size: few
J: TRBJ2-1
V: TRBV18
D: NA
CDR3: CASSPGGAPSYNEQFF
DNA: TGTGCCAGCTCACCAGGGGGGGCTCCCTCCTACAATGAGCAGTTCTTC

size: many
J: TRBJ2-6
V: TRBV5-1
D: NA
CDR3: CASGVGAGANVLTF
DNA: TGCGCCAGCGGTGTAGGGGCTGGGGCCAACGTCCTGACTTTC

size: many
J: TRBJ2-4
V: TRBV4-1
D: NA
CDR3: CASSQEEGRLNIQYF
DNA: TGCGCCAGCAGCCAAGAGGAGGGCAGGCTGAACATTCAGTACTTC

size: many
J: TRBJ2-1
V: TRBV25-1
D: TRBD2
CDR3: CASSAQAGGPGEQFF
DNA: TGTGCCAGCAGTGCCCAAGCGGGAGGGCCGGGAGAGCAGTTCTTC

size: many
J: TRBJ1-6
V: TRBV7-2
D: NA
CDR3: CASSLGGAPVSPLHF
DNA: TGTGCCAGCAGCTTAGGAGGGGCTCCGGTTTCACCCCTCCACTTT

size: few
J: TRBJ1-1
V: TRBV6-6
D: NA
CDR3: CASIKGGLQNTEAFF
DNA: TGTGCCAGCATCAAGGGAGGACTGCAAAACACTGAAGCTTTCTTT

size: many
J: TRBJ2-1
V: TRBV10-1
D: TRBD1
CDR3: CASSAEGGLYNEQFF
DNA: TGCGCCAGCAGCGCCGAAGGGGGCCTGTACAATGAGCAGTTCTTC

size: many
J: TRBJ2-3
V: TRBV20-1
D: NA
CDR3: CSARPFLDGRSTDTQYF
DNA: TGCAGTGCTAGACCTTTCCTTGACGGCCGGAGCACAGATACGCAGTATTTT

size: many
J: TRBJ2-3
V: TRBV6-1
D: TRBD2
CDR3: CASSDLAGVSYTQYF
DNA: TGTGCCAGCAGCGACCTAGCGGGTGTGTCATATACGCAGTATTTT

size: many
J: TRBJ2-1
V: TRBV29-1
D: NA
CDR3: CSSYPGTSNEQFF
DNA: TGCAGCTCCTACCCGGGCACGTCCAATGAGCAGTTCTTC

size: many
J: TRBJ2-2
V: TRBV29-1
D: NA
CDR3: CSAEQGSGTGELFF
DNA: TGCAGCGCGGAGCAGGGTTCCGGCACCGGGGAGCTGTTTTTT

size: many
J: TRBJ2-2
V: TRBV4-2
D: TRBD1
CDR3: CASSQNYRGANTGELFF
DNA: TGTGCCAGCAGCCAAAACTACAGGGGCGCGAACACCGGGGAGCTGTTTTTT

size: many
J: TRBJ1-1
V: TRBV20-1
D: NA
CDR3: CSASSPYGTRGSTEAFF
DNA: TGCAGTGCTAGCAGCCCCTATGGGACCCGTGGTAGCACTGAAGCTTTCTTT

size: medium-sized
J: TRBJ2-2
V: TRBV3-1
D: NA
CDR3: CASTPGTPNTGELFF
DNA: TGTGCCAGCACCCCCGGGACTCCGAACACCGGGGAGCTGTTTTTT

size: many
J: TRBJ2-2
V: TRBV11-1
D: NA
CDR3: CASSVRGSGELFF
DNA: TGTGCCAGCAGCGTAAGGGGGTCCGGGGAGCTGTTTTTT

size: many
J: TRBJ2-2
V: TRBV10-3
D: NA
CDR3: CAAALDPVYTGELFF
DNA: TGTGCCGCCGCTCTGGACCCTGTCTACACCGGGGAGCTGTTTTTT

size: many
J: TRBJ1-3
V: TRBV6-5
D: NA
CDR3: CASRLREGGNTIYF
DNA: TGTGCCAGCAGATTAAGGGAGGGTGGAAACACCATATATTTT

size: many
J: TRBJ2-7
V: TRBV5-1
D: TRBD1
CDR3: CASSLTGQGYEQYF
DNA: TGCGCCAGCAGCTTGACGGGACAGGGCTACGAGCAGTACTTC

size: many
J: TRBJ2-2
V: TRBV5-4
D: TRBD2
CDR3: CASSPILGGATGELFF
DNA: TGTGCCAGCAGCCCGATCCTCGGGGGGGCCACCGGGGAGCTGTTTTTT

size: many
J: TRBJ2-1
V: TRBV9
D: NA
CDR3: CASSPLGGRLDEQFF
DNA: TGTGCCAGCAGCCCGTTGGGGGGGCGACTGGATGAGCAGTTCTTC

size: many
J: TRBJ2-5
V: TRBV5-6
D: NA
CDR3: CASSLRSGAWRETQYF
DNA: TGTGCCAGCAGCTTGCGGTCAGGGGCGTGGAGAGAGACCCAGTACTTC

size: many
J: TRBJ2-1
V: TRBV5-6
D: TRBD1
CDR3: CASSPDRAPYNEQFF
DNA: TGTGCCAGCAGCCCGGACAGGGCCCCCTACAATGAGCAGTTCTTC